There are a few counts of the clone carrying this TCR beta chain. Its antigen is not known. As for time point: healthy volunteer bleed at 2 weeks. Blood, whole and unfractionated, served as the source for total RNA extraction. The data stem from a study of human T cells and chemical hapten exposure. The overall study: Slight volume differences across pooled libraries mainly accounted for varying per-sample TCR yields.

Germline CDR1 reads LGHDT; CDR2 reads YNNKEL (reference sequence). Trimming took off 0 bases at V and 0 bases at J, with 9 bases between the two ends. The CDR3 spans 16 residues. During construction of the library, unique molecular identifiers were attached to individual cDNA molecules for quantitative, reproducible TCR counting. TCRdb ran MiXCR on the RACE reads and lists one entry per CDR3 protein. The data contain roughly 30,000 distinct CDR3 sequences, over 7% of them singletons. General observations from the study: The number of TCRs over 1 in 1000 frequency stayed unchanged after DPC.

The sample taken for sequencing was whole blood. The chain recombines TRBV3-1 with TRBJ1-3; D is uncertain. The TCR was taken from a human donor in good health. Some clones in this sample may be carry-over from other donors' samples. CDR3 amino acids: CASSQDSAASGNTIYF. The CDR3 bases are TGTGCCAGCAGCCAAGATTCGGCAGCCTCTGGAAACACCATATATTTT. The full variable domain, its missing parts supplied by reference TRBV3-1 and TRBJ1-3, is DTAVSQTPKYLVTQMGNDKSIKCEQNLGHDTMYWYKQDSKKFLKIMFSYNNKELIINETVPNRFSPKSPDKAHLNLHINSLELGDSAVYFCASSQDSAASGNTIYFGEGSWLTVV.